The 28 T cell receptor beta chains given below trace back to one sample, sequenced in a study of control samples from healthy donors and cancer patients. Sequencing used immunoSEQ multiplex PCR; TCRdb keeps in-frame clones, though not all of them. The table has about 110,000 clones, roughly 80% seen once. Sequenced input: blood. The receptors were sampled from a woman between 50 and 59 years old in good health.

The CDR3 sequence is CASSVATGRTVNEKLFF. DNA of the CDR3: TGTGCCAGCAGCGTAGCTACAGGCAGAACCGTAAATGAAAAACTGTTTTTT. The chain is built from TRBV9 and TRBJ1-4, with D possibly matching TRBD1 (5 bases). Germline values: CDR1 SGDLS, CDR2 YYNGEE. The V and J ends lost 0 bases and 5 bases respectively, with 17 bases between them. The CDR3 has 17 residues. The whole variable domain, remainder taken from reference TRBV9 and TRBJ1-4, is DSGVTQTPKHLITATGQRVTLRCSPRSGDLSVYWYQQSLDQGLQFLIQYYNGEERAKGNILERFSAQQFPDLHSELNLSSLELGDSALYFCASSVATGRTVNEKLFFGSGTQLSVL.

CDR3 coding DNA: TGTGCCAGCAGCCAACATTTAGGGGCCCCTGAAGCTTTCTTT. Its translation is CASSQHLGAPEAFF. V usage is TRBV11-2 and J usage is TRBJ1-1; TRBD1 might be the D (5 bases). CDR1 and CDR2 from the germline V gene are SGHAT and FQNNGV. The V end was cut by 5 bases, the J end by 6 bases, with 16 bases between. CDR3 length: 14 residues.

This chain links TRBV6-6 with TRBJ1-5; TRBD1 is a possible D gene (6 bases). V was pared by 8 bases and J by 0 bases, with 17 bases between. This CDR3 is 16 amino acids long. Germline V gene lookup returns CDR1 MNHNY and CDR2 SVGAGI (reference sequence). The CDR3 loop is CASGPGVGSSNQPQHF. DNA of the CDR3: TGTGCCAGCGGACCAGGGGTAGGGAGTAGCAATCAGCCCCAGCATTTT.

V and J are TRBV6-6 and TRBJ1-2; 7 nucleotides line up with TRBD1. V lost 8 bases, J lost 4 bases, and 10 bases stayed unmatched. This CDR3 region has 14 residues. Germline-derived CDR1 and CDR2 are MNHNY and SVGAGI (reference sequence). CDR3: CASLPGQFLYGYTF. The CDR3 bases are TGTGCCAGCCTTCCGGGACAGTTCCTCTATGGCTACACCTTC.

This chain joins TRBV19 and TRBJ1-6; D possibly corresponds to TRBD1 (6 bases). V lost 4 bases and J lost 7, with 8 bases in between. This CDR3 comprises 13 residues. Germline V gene sequence: CDR1 LNHDA, CDR2 SQIVND (reference sequence). The CDR3 DNA is TGTGCCAGTAGTACCGACAGGAATTCACCCCTCCACTTT. Protein sequence: CASSTDRNSPLHF.

The chain is built from TRBV7-2 and TRBJ1-5, with TRBD1 identical over 8 bases. CDR1 and CDR2 from the germline V gene are SGHTA and FQGNSA. The CDR3 has 15 amino acids. Trimming at V came to 0 bases and at J to 5 bases, leaving 3 bases not matched to a gene. The CDR3 protein is CASSLATGGDQPQHF. The CDR3 DNA is TGTGCCAGCAGCTTAGCCACAGGGGGGGATCAGCCCCAGCATTTT.

This clone was seen only a few times. V and J are TRBV2 and TRBJ2-1; D unresolved. CDR3 size: 18 residues. Per germline, CDR1 SNHLY and CDR2 FYNNEI. The ends were cut back, 0 bases at V and 9 bases at J, with 24 bases in the middle. CDR3 DNA: TGTGCCAGCAGTGAAGCGCTTCGAGTGGGATTGGGCAATAGTGAGCAGTTCTTC. This codes for CASSEALRVGLGNSEQFF.

V usage is TRBV10-3 and J usage is TRBJ2-2; 7 bases align to TRBD2. The V gene end was trimmed by 8 bases and the J gene end by 1 base; junction bases not matched to a gene: 7. The germline V gene has CDR1 ENHRY and CDR2 SYGVKD. This CDR3 is 15 amino acids long. CDR3 amino acids: CAIWEGRLNTGELFF. The CDR3 region has the DNA TGTGCCATCTGGGAGGGGCGTCTGAACACCGGGGAGCTGTTTTTT.

The V call is TRBV20-1, the J call TRBJ2-1; D is possibly TRBD2 (5 bases). This CDR3 has 12 amino acids. V was shortened by 3 bases and J by 8 bases, with 11 bases between the two germline ends. Germline-derived CDR1 and CDR2 are DFQATT and SNEGSKA (reference sequence). The CDR3, as DNA: TGCAGTGCTAGTACCCGGGAAGATGAGCAGTTCTTC. This codes for CSASTREDEQFF.

The chain recombines TRBV7-2 with TRBJ2-5; 11 nucleotides match TRBD2. The trim removed 6 bases at V and 1 base at J, leaving 4 bases unmatched. Germline loops: CDR1 SGHTA, CDR2 FQGNSA. This CDR3 is built from 15 residues. CDR3 coding DNA: TGTGCCAGCAGAAGCGGACTAGCGGGCCAAGAGACCCAGTACTTC. Residues: CASRSGLAGQETQYF.

The rearrangement uses TRBV20-1 and TRBJ1-2, with a possible D match to TRBD1 (5 bases). This CDR3 has 11 amino acids. Looked up from germline, CDR1 is DFQATT and CDR2 is SNEGSKA (reference sequence). CDR3: CTPPGRDGYTF. For the CDR3, the DNA is TGCACCCCACCCGGCAGGGATGGCTACACCTTC.

This chain connects TRBV27 to TRBJ2-2; D is possibly TRBD1 (7 bases). CDR3 length equals 14 residues. Trimming took off 7 bases at V and 7 bases at J, with 16 bases between the two ends. Germline V gene lookup returns CDR1 MNHEY and CDR2 SMNVEV (reference sequence). The CDR3 bases are TGTGCCAGCACAGGGTGGGGGGACAGCGGGGAGCTGTTTTTT. Residues: CASTGWGDSGELFF.

The chain combines TRBV2 with TRBJ2-2; 7 nucleotides match TRBD2. The CDR3 consists of 16 residues. Trimming removed 4 bases from V and 4 bases from J; junction bases left unmatched: 9. CDR1 and CDR2 from the germline V gene are SNHLY and FYNNEI. The CDR3 coding sequence is TGTGCCAGCAGTGGTCGGGCTAGCGGTCCCACCGGGGAGCTGTTTTTT. Its protein product is CASSGRASGPTGELFF.

As for this clone: Other nucleotide sequences from this sample produce the same CDR3. The V and J genes are TRBV18 and TRBJ1-3; tentative D call: TRBD1 (5 bases). CDR1 is KGHSH and CDR2 is LQKENI in the germline V gene. The CDR3 consists of 15 residues. Trimming removed 2 bases from V and 0 bases from J, with 8 bases in between. CDR3 region: CASSPSTDSGNTIYF. CDR3 in DNA: TGTGCCAGCTCACCATCGACAGACTCTGGAAACACCATATATTTT.

This clone has just a few counts. The V gene is TRBV7-2, the J gene TRBJ2-4; 8 nucleotides match TRBD1. Germline V gives CDR1 SGHTA, CDR2 FQGNSA. With 5 bases clipped from V and 1 base from J, the junction kept 7 bases outside the gene matches. The CDR3 has 16 amino acids. This CDR3 reads CASSPYRQGAKNIQYF. For the CDR3, the DNA is TGTGCCAGCAGCCCTTACCGACAGGGGGCCAAAAACATTCAGTACTTC.

CDR3 DNA: TGTGCCTGGACCGACTTTCAGGGGGCCTTTTTTGCAACTAATGAAAAACTGTTTTTT. This sequence encodes CAWTDFQGAFFATNEKLFF. The chain is built from TRBV30 and TRBJ1-4; TRBD1 agrees at 8 bases. The germline gives CDR1 GTSNPN, CDR2 SVGIG (reference sequence). V shed 4 bases and J 0 bases; nucleotides not matched to a gene: 16. The CDR3 covers 19 residues.

The V call is TRBV3-1 (or the pseudogene TRBV3-2), the J call TRBJ2-1; D is unresolved. The CDR3 consists of 15 residues. The germline gives CDR1 LGHDT, CDR2 YNNKEL (reference sequence). The V end lost 0 bases, the J end lost 7 bases, and 13 bases lay between the germline ends. Here the CDR3 reads CASSQDPLEYNEQFF. CDR3 sequence (DNA): TGTGCCAGCAGCCAAGATCCGCTAGAGTATAATGAGCAGTTCTTC.

This clone was found a few times. The chain couples TRBV30 to TRBJ1-6, with 10 bases matching TRBD1. CDR1 and CDR2 from the germline V gene are GTSNPN and SVGIG (reference sequence). The J segment lost 0 bases and the V segment lost 2 bases, leaving 1 base of the junction unmatched. This CDR3 comprises 16 residues. Here the CDR3 reads CAWSWTGGSYNSPLHF. In DNA, the CDR3 is TGTGCCTGGAGTTGGACAGGGGGCTCCTATAATTCACCCCTCCACTTT.

This rearrangement joins TRBV7-3 to TRBJ2-1, with D hard to call. CDR1 and CDR2 (germline): SGHTA, FQGTGA. The ends were cut back, 1 base at V and 2 bases at J, with 12 bases in the middle. This CDR3 is 16 amino acids long. CDR3 amino acids: CASSLMAQSTYNEQFF. In DNA form, the CDR3 reads TGTGCCAGCAGCTTAATGGCCCAAAGCACCTACAATGAGCAGTTCTTC. The whole variable domain, remainder taken from reference TRBV7-3 and TRBJ2-1, is GAGVSQTPSNKVTEKGKYVELRCDPISGHTALYWYRQSLGQGPEFLIYFQGTGAADDSGLPNDRFFAVRPEGSVSTLKIQRTERGDSAVYLCASSLMAQSTYNEQFFGPGTRLTVL.

The genes are TRBV7-9 and TRBJ2-7; D perhaps matches TRBD2 (5 bases). V was pared by 3 bases and J by 1 base, with 10 bases between. Germline V gene sequence: CDR1 SEHNR, CDR2 FQNEAQ (reference sequence). This CDR3 spans 14 amino acids. DNA of the CDR3: TGTGCCAGCAGCTTTAGCACGGGATCCTACGAGCAGTACTTC. This encodes CASSFSTGSYEQYF.

This chain joins TRBV7-2 and TRBJ1-1; D is uncertain. Trimming pared 1 base from V and 0 bases from J, leaving 9 bases between. Germline values: CDR1 SGHTA, CDR2 FQGNSA. This CDR3 has 15 amino acids. The chain's CDR3 is CASSLESTMNTEAFF. CDR3 DNA: TGTGCCAGCAGCTTAGAATCCACCATGAACACTGAAGCTTTCTTT. The full variable domain, rest sourced from reference TRBV7-2 and TRBJ1-1, is GAGVSQSPSNKVTEKGKDVELRCDPISGHTALYWYRQSLGQGLEFLIYFQGNSAPDKSGLPSDRFSAERTGGSVSTLTIQRTQQEDSAVYLCASSLESTMNTEAFFGQGTRLTVV.

This clone was counted only a few times. DNA of the CDR3: TGCAGCGTTGTAGGGGACTTGACACAAACTAACTATGGCTACACCTTC. This sequence encodes CSVVGDLTQTNYGYTF. This chain links TRBV29-1 with TRBJ1-2; maybe TRBD1 (5 bases). This CDR3 contains 16 residues. V dropped 4 bases and J dropped 0 bases, with 18 bases sitting between them. Germline CDR1 SQVTM, CDR2 ANQGSEA.

This clone has just a few counts. The V call is TRBV6-6, the J call TRBJ1-6; 9 bases map to TRBD1. Unmatched junction bases numbered 3, after V lost 0 bases and J lost 12 bases. Germline CDR1 and CDR2: MNHNY and SVGAGI (reference sequence). CDR3 size: 14 residues. In nucleotides, the CDR3 is TGTGCCAGCAGTTACTCGGGACAGGGTTTACCCCTCCACTTT. Translating it yields CASSYSGQGLPLHF.

This chain links TRBV27 with TRBJ2-3, with no clear D. This CDR3 has 15 amino acids. In germline, CDR1 is MNHEY, CDR2 SMNVEV (reference sequence). Between the trimmed V and J ends, which lost 5 bases and 2 bases, there was a span of 14 bases. CDR3 loop: CASSPRQFSTDTQYF. In DNA form, the CDR3 reads TGTGCCAGCAGTCCCCGTCAATTTTCCACAGATACGCAGTATTTT.

The V gene is TRBV5-1, the J gene TRBJ2-2; no reliable D call. Germline V gives CDR1 SGHRS, CDR2 YFSETQ. With 0 bases removed from V and 3 bases from J, the gap between germline ends came to 3 bases. The CDR3 covers 13 residues. CDR3 sequence (DNA): TGCGCCAGCAGCTTGGAGGACACCGGGGAGCTGTTTTTT. It yields the protein CASSLEDTGELFF.

This clone was seen once. This chain links TRBV11-2 with TRBJ2-2, with a tentative D call TRBD1 (6 bases). V was trimmed by 1 base and J by 5 bases, leaving 11 bases between them. The CDR3 length is 15 residues. CDR1 and CDR2 from the germline V gene are SGHAT and FQNNGV. The CDR3 region has the DNA TGTGCCAGCAGCTTAGGTGTAGGGGGTACCGGGGAGCTGTTTTTT. It is translated as CASSLGVGGTGELFF.

This chain connects TRBV10-1 to TRBJ2-2; a weak D match, TRBD1 (5 bases). This CDR3 comprises 13 residues. V shed 7 bases and J shed 5 bases, with 11 bases lying between them. Germline CDR1 and CDR2: WNHNN and SYGVQD (reference sequence). The CDR3 loop is CASTVDTTGELFF. In DNA, the CDR3 is TGCGCCAGCACCGTGGACACTACCGGGGAGCTGTTTTTT.

The V call is TRBV7-2, the J call TRBJ2-1, with D perhaps assigned TRBD1 or TRBD2 (5 bases each). This CDR3 region has 16 residues. The germline gives CDR1 SGHTA, CDR2 FQGNSA. The ends were cut back, 1 base at V and 0 bases at J, with 10 bases in the middle. As DNA, the CDR3 is TGTGCCAGCAGCTTAGGCCCAGGGAGCTCCTACAATGAGCAGTTCTTC. Amino acids: CASSLGPGSSYNEQFF.